The rows below give T cell receptor beta chains drawn from one sample of a study of vaccination and CD4 T cells after COVID-19. For these receptors, no antigen is known. TCRdb re-called the PCR reads with MiXCR, one entry per CDR3 protein. The data show about 21,000 distinct CDR3 sequences, around 33% seen once. The material sequenced was CD4+ T cells from blood, cultured in vitro, taken about 7 months after SARS-CoV-2 vaccination. These receptors originate from a human donor who had recovered from COVID-19. The CDR3 runs from the conserved cysteine through the conserved F or W. D genes are given only for firm matches. Clone size is not always given. Where it is, it says once, few, many or a class for expanded clones.

J gene | V gene | D gene | clone size | CDR3 protein | CDR3 DNA
TRBJ1-1 | TRBV15 | - | few | CATSAQADTEAFF | TGTGCCACCAGCGCACAGGCGGACACTGAAGCTTTCTTT
TRBJ1-5 | TRBV15 | - | medium-sized | CATSRDLGSYQPQHF | TGTGCCACCAGCAGAGATCTAGGCAGTTATCAGCCCCAGCATTTT
TRBJ2-7 | TRBV6-2/TRBV6-3 | TRBD2 | - | CASNIRLAGYLEQYF | TGTGCCAGCAATATAAGACTAGCGGGATATCTCGAGCAGTACTTC
TRBJ2-7 | TRBV28 | TRBD1 | - | CASLGQGYEQYF | TGTGCCAGCTTGGGACAGGGCTACGAGCAGTACTTC
TRBJ1-5 | TRBV20-1 | - | few | CSARDVQGSHQPQHF | TGCAGTGCTAGAGATGTGCAGGGGTCGCATCAGCCCCAGCATTTT
TRBJ2-1 | TRBV2 | - | - | CASSRGGAYNEQFF | TGTGCCAGCAGTAGGGGCGGGGCATACAATGAGCAGTTCTTC
TRBJ2-1 | TRBV19 | - | - | CASSIYVGWVDNEQFF | TGTGCCAGTAGTATCTATGTAGGTTGGGTGGACAATGAGCAGTTCTTC
TRBJ2-5 | TRBV7-9 | - | few | CASSLALAETQYF | TGTGCCAGCAGCTTAGCGCTTGCGGAGACCCAGTACTTC
TRBJ1-2 | TRBV4-1 | - | once | CASSPQKGQGYGYAF | TGCGCCAGCAGCCCACAAAAGGGGCAGGGCTATGGCTACGCCTTC
TRBJ1-1 | TRBV29-1 | TRBD1 | - | CSVQSGRDRAFAEAFF | TGCAGCGTTCAAAGCGGGCGGGACAGGGCATTTGCTGAAGCTTTCTTT
TRBJ2-3 | TRBV28 | TRBD1 | once | CASSTIQGAGTDTQYF | TGTGCCAGCAGTACCATACAGGGGGCCGGCACAGATACGCAGTATTTT
TRBJ2-1 | TRBV20-1 | TRBD1 | - | CSASKTGYNEQFF | TGCAGTGCTAGCAAGACAGGGTACAATGAGCAGTTCTTC
TRBJ1-1 | TRBV7-9 | TRBD1 | few | CASGTGGLLNTEAFF | TGTGCCAGCGGGACAGGGGGCTTGCTTAACACTGAAGCTTTCTTT